One and the same sample provided the 15 T cell receptor beta chains below, sequenced in a study of cytomegalovirus exposure and HLA in healthy donors (dated by TCRdb to the late 2010s). Libraries came from the immunoSEQ multiplex PCR assay. A mixture of 60 forward primers for TCR Vbeta segments and 13 reverse primers for TCR Jbeta segments was used in the multiplex PCR. TCRdb took this table from immuneACCESS and kept in-frame rearrangements with V and J called. Such tables lack part of the clones; where checked against another copy, unresolved V genes explain under half of the gap, and the rest is unexplained. The sample includes approximately 190,000 clones, with roughly 74% observed a single time. The ten largest clones take up around an eighth of the sample. What was sequenced was PBMCs. The receptor set was obtained from a woman in her 30s in good health and CMV-seropositive.

This chain joins TRBV11-1 and TRBJ2-7; 7 nucleotides match TRBD1. CDR3 size: 14 residues. With 1 base clipped from V and 3 bases from J, the junction kept 3 bases outside the gene matches. CDR1 is SGHAT, CDR2 FQDESV, per germline (reference sequence). CDR3: CASSLVAGGYEQYF. In nucleotides, the CDR3 is TGTGCCAGCAGCTTAGTAGCAGGGGGCTACGAGCAGTACTTC.

The chain couples TRBV4-2 to TRBJ2-2, with D possibly being TRBD2 (6 bases). The germline gives CDR1 LGHNA, CDR2 YNFKEQ. This CDR3 is 17 amino acids long. The germline V and J ends were trimmed by 0 bases and 7 bases, with 18 bases remaining between them. The CDR3, as DNA: TGTGCCAGCAGCCAAGATAACCGCGGGGCCAACGGCGGGGAGCTGTTTTTT. It is translated as CASSQDNRGANGGELFF.

This clone was picked up a small number of times. V usage is TRBV6-6 and J usage is TRBJ1-4; TRBD1 is a possible D gene (5 bases). V lost 8 bases, J lost 7 bases, and 14 bases lay in between. The CDR3 is made up of 13 amino acids. Germline lookup yields CDR1 MNHNY and CDR2 SVGAGI (reference sequence). Written as DNA, the CDR3 is TGTGCCAGCGGAAAGGGTAGGGGTGAAAAACTGTTTTTT. This encodes CASGKGRGEKLFF.

This clone was detected only once. The chain has TRBV6-5 and TRBJ2-3, with 9 bases aligning to TRBD1. CDR3 length: 15 residues. Germline CDR1 MNHEY, CDR2 SVGAGI. V was pared by 3 bases and J by 5 bases, with 6 bases of the junction left unmatched. The CDR3: CASSYYRTGVDTQYF. In DNA, the CDR3 is TGTGCCAGCAGTTATTACCGGACAGGGGTAGATACGCAGTATTTT.

The CDR3 is CASSLSGPMNTEAFF. The CDR3 region has the DNA TGCGCCAGCAGCTTGTCAGGGCCTATGAACACTGAAGCTTTCTTT. This chain uses TRBV5-1 with TRBJ1-1, with D possibly TRBD1 on 5 matching bases. V lost 1 base to trimming and J lost 0 bases, with 10 bases between them. CDR1 and CDR2 from the germline V gene are SGHRS and YFSETQ. The CDR3 totals 15 residues.

The chain couples TRBV14 to TRBJ2-7, with TRBD1 matching over 8 bases. V was pared by 0 bases and J by 6 bases, with 10 bases of the junction left unmatched. Germline-derived CDR1 and CDR2 are SGHDN and FVKESK. This CDR3 is 16 amino acids long. In nucleotides, the CDR3 is TGTGCCAGCAGCCAAGATATAGGCAGGGGGCACGTCGAGCAGTACTTC. It encodes CASSQDIGRGHVEQYF.

This chain links TRBV28 with TRBJ1-6; D remains ambiguous. In germline, CDR1 is MDHEN, CDR2 SYDVKM. This CDR3 spans 14 amino acids. V was shortened by 1 base and J by 6 bases, with 7 bases between the two germline ends. This CDR3 reads CASSLSGFNSPLHF. CDR3 in DNA: TGTGCCAGCAGTTTATCCGGGTTTAATTCACCCCTCCACTTT.

The chain is built from TRBV14 and TRBJ2-3; D gene ambiguous. Germline V lookup: CDR1 SGHDN, CDR2 FVKESK. This CDR3 spans 13 amino acids. With 0 bases removed from V and 6 bases from J, the gap between germline ends came to 7 bases. The CDR3 region is CASSQDLEDTQYF. The CDR3 nucleotides are TGTGCCAGCAGCCAAGATCTAGAGGATACGCAGTATTTT.

This chain connects TRBV9 to TRBJ2-1; 8 nucleotides agree with TRBD2. Looked up from germline, CDR1 is SGDLS and CDR2 is YYNGEE. CDR3 length: 16 amino acids. After removal of 0 bases from V and 6 bases from J, the junction contained 8 bases not matched to a gene. CDR3 in amino acids: CASSVGLGLGGNEQFF. The CDR3 DNA reads TGTGCCAGCAGCGTAGGGTTGGGACTAGGGGGCAATGAGCAGTTCTTC. The full variable domain, rest sourced from reference TRBV9 and TRBJ2-1, is DSGVTQTPKHLITATGQRVTLRCSPRSGDLSVYWYQQSLDQGLQFLIQYYNGEERAKGNILERFSAQQFPDLHSELNLSSLELGDSALYFCASSVGLGLGGNEQFFGPGTRLTVL.

This clone was seen a handful of times. V is TRBV7-9 and J is TRBJ2-3; TRBD1 matches 10 bases. Per the germline V gene, CDR1 is SEHNR and CDR2 is FQNEAQ (reference sequence). CDR3 length: 16 residues. V was pared by 5 bases and J by 6 bases, with 11 bases of the junction left unmatched. CDR3 sequence: CASSLDRGQGLDTQYF. In nucleotides, the CDR3 is TGTGCCAGCAGCCTTGACAGGGGGCAAGGACTTGATACGCAGTATTTT.

The gene calls are TRBV7-3 and TRBJ2-5; 7 bases are a match to TRBD2. V was clipped by 5 bases and J by 6 bases; unmatched bases: 6. Looked up from germline, CDR1 is SGHTA and CDR2 is FQGTGA. The CDR3 is 13 residues long. The DNA for the CDR3 is TGTGCCAGCAGCCCCGGACTAGGACAGACCCAGTACTTC. Translated: CASSPGLGQTQYF.

This chain joins TRBV7-9 and TRBJ2-7; a possible D gene is TRBD2 (6 bases). CDR1 and CDR2 from the germline V gene are SEHNR and FQNEAQ (reference sequence). The CDR3 sequence is 14 residues long. V dropped 6 bases and J dropped 1 base, with 13 bases sitting between them. CDR3 amino acids: CASSLAGLSYEQYF. Here the CDR3 DNA reads TGTGCCAGCAGTCTGGCGGGGCTTTCCTACGAGCAGTACTTC.

This rearrangement joins TRBV18 to TRBJ1-4, with D maybe TRBD1 (6 bases). Germline V gene sequence: CDR1 KGHSH, CDR2 LQKENI. The CDR3 runs to 15 residues. Trimming removed 0 bases at V and 8 bases at J, with 13 bases between. CDR3 sequence reads: CASSPPVAGEEKLFF. CDR3 nucleotide sequence: TGTGCCAGCTCACCACCGGTGGCAGGGGAGGAAAAACTGTTTTTT.

This chain links TRBV5-8 with TRBJ1-5; the D gene is possibly TRBD1 (5 bases). The CDR3 has 16 residues. Per germline, CDR1 SGHTS and CDR2 YDEGEE. V lost 1 base to trimming and J lost 7 bases, with 18 bases between them. The CDR3 DNA follows: TGTGCCAGCAGCTTGACTGTAGGGGCCCTCCACCAGCCCCAGCATTTT. Translation gives CASSLTVGALHQPQHF. Full variable domain (remainder filled in from reference TRBV5-8 and TRBJ1-5): EAGVTQSPTHLIKTRGQQATLRCSPISGHTSVYWYQQALGLGLQFLLWYDEGEERNRGNFPPRFSGRQFPNYSSELNVNALELEDSALYLCASSLTVGALHQPQHFGDGTRLSIL.

This clone showed up just a few times. This sequence joins TRBV28 and TRBJ2-7; TRBD2 is a possible D gene (6 bases). V lost 4 bases, J lost 5 bases, and 9 bases lay in between. The CDR3 runs to 12 residues. Germline V lookup: CDR1 MDHEN, CDR2 SYDVKM. The CDR3 nucleotides read TGTGCCAGCAGTTCGGGACTGGACGAGCAGTACTTC. Its protein is CASSSGLDEQYF. Complete variable domain (other parts from reference TRBV28 and TRBJ2-7): DVKVTQSSRYLVKRTGEKVFLECVQDMDHENMFWYRQDPGLGLRLIYFSYDVKMKEKGDIPEGYSVSREKKERFSLILESASTNQTSMYLCASSSGLDEQYFGPGTRLTVT.